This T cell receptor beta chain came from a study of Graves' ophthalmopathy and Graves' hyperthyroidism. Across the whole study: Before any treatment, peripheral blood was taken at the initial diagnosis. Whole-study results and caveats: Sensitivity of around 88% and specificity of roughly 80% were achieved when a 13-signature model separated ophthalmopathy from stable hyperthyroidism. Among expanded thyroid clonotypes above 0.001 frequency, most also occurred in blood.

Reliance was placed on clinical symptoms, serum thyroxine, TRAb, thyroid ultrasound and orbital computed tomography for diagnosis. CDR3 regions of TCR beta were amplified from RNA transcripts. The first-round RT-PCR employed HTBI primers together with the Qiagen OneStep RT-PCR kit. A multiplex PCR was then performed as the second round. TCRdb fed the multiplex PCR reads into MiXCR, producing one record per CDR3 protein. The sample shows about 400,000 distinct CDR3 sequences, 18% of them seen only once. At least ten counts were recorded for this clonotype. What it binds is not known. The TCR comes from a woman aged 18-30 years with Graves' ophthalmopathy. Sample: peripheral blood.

The CDR3 sequence: CASSTRGALPYEQYF. CDR3 in DNA: TGTGCCAGTAGTACCCGAGGCGCTCTCCCCTACGAGCAGTACTTC. The chain couples TRBV19 to TRBJ2-7; D remains unclear. Germline V gene sequence: CDR1 LNHDA, CDR2 SQIVND (reference sequence). This CDR3 has 15 residues. V was shortened by 4 bases and J by 2 bases, with 15 bases between the two germline ends.